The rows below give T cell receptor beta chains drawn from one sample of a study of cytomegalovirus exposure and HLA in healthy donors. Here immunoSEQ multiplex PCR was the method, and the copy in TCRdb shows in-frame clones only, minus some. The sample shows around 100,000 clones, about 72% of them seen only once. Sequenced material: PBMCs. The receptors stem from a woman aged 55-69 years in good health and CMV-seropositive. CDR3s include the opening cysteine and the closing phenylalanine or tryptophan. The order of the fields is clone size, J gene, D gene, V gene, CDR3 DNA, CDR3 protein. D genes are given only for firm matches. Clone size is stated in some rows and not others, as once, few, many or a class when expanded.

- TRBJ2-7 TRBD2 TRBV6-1 TGTGCCAGCAGGCCGGGACTAGCGGGATACGAGCAGTACTTC CASRPGLAGYEQYF
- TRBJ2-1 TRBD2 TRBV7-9 TGTGCCAGCAGCTCGGGACTAGCGGGTGACTCCTACAATGAGCAGTTCTTC CASSSGLAGDSYNEQFF
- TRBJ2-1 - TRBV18 TGTGCCAGCTCACCCCGGGAAGCGTGGACCTACAATGAGCAGTTCTTC CASSPREAWTYNEQFF
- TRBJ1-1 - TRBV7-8 TGTGCCAGCAGCTTAGAAGCAGGGAACACTGAAGCTTTCTTT CASSLEAGNTEAFF
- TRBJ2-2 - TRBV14 TGTGCCAGCGGGGGCGTAGCCGGGGAGCTGTTTTTT CASGGVAGELFF
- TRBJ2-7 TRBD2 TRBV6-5 TGTGCCAGCAGTCCACTAGCGGGAAACTACGAGCAGTACTTC CASSPLAGNYEQYF
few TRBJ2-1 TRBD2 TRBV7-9 TGTGCCAGCAGCCCCCCCGGGACTAGCGGGACATACAATGAGCAGTTCTTC CASSPPGTSGTYNEQFF
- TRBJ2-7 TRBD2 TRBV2 TGTGCCAGCAGCATGGAGGGAGGGGTGCAGTACTTC CASSMEGGVQYF
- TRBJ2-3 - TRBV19 TGTGCCAGTAGCCTGGGGGGCGGGAGAGGGTCTGCTGGCACAGATACGCAGTATTTT CASSLGGGRGSAGTDTQYF
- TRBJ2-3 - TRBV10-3 TGTGCCATCAGGGGCGGGCCGGGAGATACGCAGTATTTT CAIRGGPGDTQYF
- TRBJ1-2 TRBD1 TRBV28 TGTGCCAGCAGCCCGACAGGGCCCTATGGCTACACCTTC CASSPTGPYGYTF
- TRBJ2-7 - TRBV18 TGTGCCAGCTCACCAAGGAGCCCAAACGGAGGCTACGAGCAGTACTTC CASSPRSPNGGYEQYF
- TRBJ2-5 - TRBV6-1 TGTGCCAGCAGTTTCTCTCGGGAGACCCAGTACTTC CASSFSRETQYF
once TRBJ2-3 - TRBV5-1 TGCGCCAGCAGCTTGGGCGTAAGAGGATCAGATACGCAGTATTTT CASSLGVRGSDTQYF
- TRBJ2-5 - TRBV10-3 TGTGCCATCAGTGAGTCGGGCAACCAAGAGACCCAGTACTTC CAISESGNQETQYF
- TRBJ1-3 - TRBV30 TGTGCCTGGGATGGGGCGACTGGAAACACCATATATTTT CAWDGATGNTIYF
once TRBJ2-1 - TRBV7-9 TGTGCCAGCAGCCCGACGAGGGGGAGTCCCCTCGAAAATGAGCAGTTCTTC CASSPTRGSPLENEQFF
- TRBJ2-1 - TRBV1 TGCACCAGCAGCCAAGATAAGGCTAGCGGGATTGAGGGGTACAATGAGCAGTTCTTC CTSSQDKASGIEGYNEQFF
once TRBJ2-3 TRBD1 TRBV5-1 TGCGCCAGCAGCCCGGGCCGGGACAGGGTTGATACGCAGTATTTT CASSPGRDRVDTQYF
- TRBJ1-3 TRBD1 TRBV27 TGTGCCAGCAGTTTAGCAGGGGGCACTGGAAACACCATATATTTT CASSLAGGTGNTIYF
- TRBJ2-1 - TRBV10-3 TGTGCCATCAGTGACCCGGGACTTAGCTCCTACAATGAGCAGTTCTTC CAISDPGLSSYNEQFF
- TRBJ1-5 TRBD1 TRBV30 TGTGCCTGGAGTGTACGGGGGCAGGGGGATCAGCCCCAGCATTTT CAWSVRGQGDQPQHF
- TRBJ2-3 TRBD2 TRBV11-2 TGTGCCAGCAGCTCGGGACTAGCGGGAATCCGTCTGTATTTT CASSSGLAGIRLYF